A single sample is the source of the 5 T cell receptor beta chains below, sequenced in a study of blood T cell repertoires in COVID-19. Sequencing was performed with immunoSEQ multiplex PCR; in TCRdb, only in-frame clones are kept and a portion is missing. Of some 100,000 clones in the sample, about 80% were seen once. Sequencing used peripheral blood. The receptors here all came from a human donor in a cohort sampled during active COVID-19.

This rearrangement joins TRBV6-6 to TRBJ2-5; D is possibly TRBD1 (5 bases). Per the germline V gene, CDR1 is MNHNY and CDR2 is SVGAGI (reference sequence). The CDR3 contains 13 residues. V lost 4 bases to trimming and J lost 3 bases, with 9 bases between them. CDR3 loop: CASSSGREETQYF. CDR3 bases: TGTGCCAGCAGTTCGGGCAGGGAAGAGACCCAGTACTTC.

V gene TRBV6-5 combines with J gene TRBJ2-5, with 10 bases aligning to TRBD1. V shed 0 bases, J shed 5 bases, and the junction held 3 bases outside the gene matches. The CDR3 contains 15 residues. CDR1 is MNHEY, CDR2 SVGAGI, per germline. The CDR3: CASSYSDRGRETQYF. CDR3 bases: TGTGCCAGCAGTTACTCCGACAGGGGGCGTGAGACCCAGTACTTC.

This clone was observed once. The chain recombines TRBV19 with TRBJ2-2, with D possibly being TRBD2 (5 bases). CDR3 size: 13 residues. Trimming left V 6 bases short and J 4 bases short, with 9 bases between. The V gene's germline CDR1 is LNHDA and CDR2 SQIVND (reference sequence). As DNA, the CDR3 is TGTGCCAGTAGCCCGAGGGCCACCGGGGAGCTGTTTTTT. The encoded protein is CASSPRATGELFF.

This chain connects TRBV28 to TRBJ1-2; D might be TRBD1 (6 bases). The V gene lost 0 bases and the J gene lost 8 bases, with 13 bases spanning the gap. The germline V gene encodes CDR1 MDHEN and CDR2 SYDVKM. There are 14 residues in the CDR3. The CDR3 loop reads CASSLWGQGLGYTF. DNA of the CDR3: TGTGCCAGCAGTTTATGGGGACAAGGATTAGGCTACACCTTC.

This clone occurred once. The V call is TRBV18, the J call TRBJ2-7; 10 bases fit TRBD2. The CDR3 is 15 residues long. Trimming cost V 3 bases and J 3 bases; bases outside gene matches: 5. Germline assignment: CDR1 KGHSH and CDR2 LQKENI. The CDR3 DNA reads as TGTGCCAGCTCACCGGGGAGCGGGGGGGTCTACGAGCAGTACTTC. This codes for CASSPGSGGVYEQYF. Full variable domain (outside the CDR3, taken from reference TRBV18 and TRBJ2-7): NAGVMQNPRHLVRRRGQEARLRCSPMKGHSHVYWYRQLPEEGLKFMVYLQKENIIDESGMPKERFSAEFPKEGPSILRIQQVVRGDSAAYFCASSPGSGGVYEQYFGPGTRLTVT.